This T cell receptor (beta chain) was observed in a study of blood T cell repertoires in COVID-19. Per the germline V gene, CDR1 is SGHRS and CDR2 is YFSETQ. V shed 0 bases and J shed 3 bases, with 15 bases lying between them. The CDR3 length is 16 residues. The table came from immunoSEQ multiplex PCR; TCRdb's copy has only in-frame clones and leaves some out. The sample includes around 190,000 clones, 85% to 90% of them seen just once. The receptor's source is a woman aged 55 to 70 with acute or convalescent COVID-19. This chain links TRBV5-1 with TRBJ1-1, with D perhaps matching TRBD1 (5 bases). Sequenced sample: peripheral blood. CDR3 coding DNA: TGCGCCAGCAGCTTGGCACAGGTAGCCTCCTACACTGAAGCTTTCTTT. Protein sequence: CASSLAQVASYTEAFF.